This record looks at one T cell receptor (beta chain) sequence and its context. Its antigen is unidentified. The record originates from a study of beta chain features in type 1 diabetes. Blood was drawn once from each donor into heparinised tubes. The draws averaged about 120 mL. Isolation of CD4+ naive, central memory, regulatory and stem cell-like memory cells was achieved by sorting via CD45RO/CCR7/CD25/CD127/CD95/CD27. Study outcomes and limitations: The naive, central memory and Treg TCRB repertoires showed an apparent similarity that was greater among patients than among healthy donors. Sequencing the cDNA could make cells with high TCR expression show up more than they should.

Expressed TCRB transcripts were sequenced because the entire RNA isolate underwent reverse transcription. The method was immunoSEQ multiplex PCR; TCRdb's version includes in-frame clones alone and lacks a portion of them. The sample has just over 600,000 clones, about 16% seen once. Material: naive CD4+ T cells from blood. This TCR came from a man aged 18-30 years in good health.

DNA for the CDR3: TGTGCCAGCAGCGGAACAGGGGGCACTGAAGCTTTCTTT. As protein: CASSGTGGTEAFF. The V and J genes are TRBV7-6 and TRBJ1-1, with 8 nucleotides matching TRBD1. Germline CDR1 is SGHVS and CDR2 is FNYEAQ. J was trimmed by 4 bases and V by 5 bases; bases with no gene match: 3. The CDR3 length is 13 residues.